The sequence of this T cell receptor (beta chain) was determined in a study of response to subunit inactivated influenza vaccine. Germline-derived CDR1 and CDR2 are DFQATT and SNEGSKA (reference sequence). The CDR3 totals 16 residues. The V end was cut by 0 bases, the J end by 0 bases, with 12 bases between. This clonotype was detected many times. Each CDR3 protein is one row after TCRdb ran MiXCR on the RT-PCR reads. The repertoire holds 650,000 to 800,000 distinct CDR3 sequences, with around 20% as singletons. This receptor was obtained from a man aged 45 to 65 who received an inactivated influenza vaccine. The rearrangement uses TRBV20-1 and TRBJ1-5; D gene unclear. This material consisted of PBMCs from blood, taken 4 to 6 days after vaccination. The CDR3 nucleotides are TGCAGTGCTAGAGATCCCCGACGGGATAGCAATCAGCCCCAGCATTTT. Residues: CSARDPRRDSNQPQHF.